This TCR beta chain emerged from a study of T cell changes during pregnancy in multiple sclerosis (dated by TCRdb to between 2018 and 2021). A note on the overall study: In women with multiple sclerosis, the researchers looked at how the T cell repertoire shifted as pregnancy progressed.

Comments on this clone: The antigen it recognizes is unknown. No qualities accompany the bases; no much larger clone lies one base away.

Library preparation employed the immunoSEQ multiplex PCR assay. TCRdb re-hosts the immuneACCESS table, in-frame sequences only. Its copies lack some clones; in the studies checked, an unresolved V gene accounts for under half of them, and the cause for the rest is not known. This sample gives about 80,000 clones in total; about 93% of them show up just once. About 0.99% of the sample goes to the ten largest clones. The germline V gene gives CDR1 as MDHEN and CDR2 as SYDVKM. Spanning cysteine to phenylalanine, the CDR3 consists of 16 amino acids. Only the CDR3 region is kept as DNA, spanning 48 bases read in frame from base 1. V is cut back by 6 bases and J by 4 bases, with 10 bases in the junction unmatched.

This receptor was obtained from a female donor in good health, enrolled as a control in a pregnancy study. Material: peripheral blood, obtained in the second trimester of pregnancy. Recombination joined TRBV28 with TRBJ1-2; TRBD1 lines up with 11 middle nucleotides. The CDR3 protein sequence reads: CASRPETGTGGYGYTF. The sequence in DNA is TGTGCCAGCAGGCCGGAAACCGGGACAGGGGGCTATGGCTACACCTTC.